This is a list of T cell receptor beta chains from one sample in a study of cytomegalovirus exposure and HLA in healthy donors. The protocol was immunoSEQ multiplex PCR, while the TCRdb copy is restricted to in-frame clones and leaves out a portion. The sample has some 160,000 clones; 65% to 80% are singletons. Source material: PBMCs. The receptors here all came from a woman aged 30 to 39 in good health and CMV-seronegative. Both conserved end residues are part of each CDR3. D genes are given only for firm matches. The size entry is marked missing in some rows and otherwise reads once, few, many or a size class.

D gene	clone size	V gene	J gene	CDR3 DNA	CDR3 protein
-	-	TRBV29-1	TRBJ1-1	TGCAGCGTTGACTTGGGACAAAGAACTGAAGCTTTCTTT	CSVDLGQRTEAFF
-	-	TRBV28	TRBJ1-1	TGTGCCAGCAGTTTACGTAAGGGGCGCGGGGGCACTGAAGCTTTCTTT	CASSLRKGRGGTEAFF
TRBD1	-	TRBV7-9	TRBJ2-3	TGTGCCAGCAGCCCAGGGACAGTACTATCAGATACGCAGTATTTT	CASSPGTVLSDTQYF
TRBD2	-	TRBV7-3	TRBJ2-3	TGTGCCAGCAGCCCCGGACTAGCTGCAGATACGCAGTATTTT	CASSPGLAADTQYF
-	-	TRBV2	TRBJ1-1	TGTGCCAGCAGTGGTGAGGCAGCGAACACTGAAGCTTTCTTT	CASSGEAANTEAFF
TRBD1	few	TRBV27	TRBJ2-7	TGTGCCAGCAGTTTTGAGGCAGGGGGTAAGGAGCAGTACTTC	CASSFEAGGKEQYF
-	-	TRBV10-3	TRBJ1-1	TGTGCCATCAGTGAGGCCAACATGAACACTGAAGCTTTCTTT	CAISEANMNTEAFF
TRBD1	once	TRBV6-1	TRBJ1-5	TGTGCCAGCAGTGAAGAAGGACAGGGAATAGTGCCCCAGCATTTT	CASSEEGQGIVPQHF
TRBD1	-	TRBV28	TRBJ2-7	TGTGCCAGCAGTGTCCTGGACAGGGGCTTCGGCTACGAGCAGTACTTC	CASSVLDRGFGYEQYF
-	few	TRBV7-9	TRBJ1-1	TGTGCCAGCAGCTTAGGTATCGGCACTGAAGCTTTCTTT	CASSLGIGTEAFF
TRBD1	-	TRBV7-6	TRBJ2-5	TGTGCCAGCAAAGGGGGCAGCCAAGAGACCCAGTACTTC	CASKGGSQETQYF
TRBD2	-	TRBV4-1	TRBJ2-7	TGCGCCAGCAGCCTAAGAGGGCTAGCGGGAGGAACCTACGAGCAGTACTTC	CASSLRGLAGGTYEQYF
TRBD1	-	TRBV29-1	TRBJ1-2	TGCAGCGTACAGGGGGCGCGAGGCTACACCTTC	CSVQGARGYTF
-	-	TRBV27	TRBJ2-1	TGTGCCAGCAGTTTAGGGACAGAGCAGTTCTTC	CASSLGTEQFF
-	-	TRBV19	TRBJ2-1	TGTGCCAGTAGTATAGGCGGGGGCCTTTACAATGAGCAGTTCTTC	CASSIGGGLYNEQFF
TRBD1	once	TRBV4-2	TRBJ2-5	TGTGCCAGCAGCCAAGTTGGACAGGGGGGTAGGGAGACCCAGTACTTC	CASSQVGQGGRETQYF
TRBD1	-	TRBV5-4	TRBJ2-2	TGTGCCAGCAGCTTAAAGGGGGCCAGAATCGGGGAGCTGTTTTTT	CASSLKGARIGELFF
-	-	TRBV5-4	TRBJ1-2	TGTGCCAGCAGCTTTACGGGGGGCTATGGCTACACCTTC	CASSFTGGYGYTF
-	-	TRBV15	TRBJ1-4	TGTGCCACCAGCAGAGACTGGGCAGCCATCAATGAAAAACTGTTTTTT	CATSRDWAAINEKLFF
-	-	TRBV27	TRBJ1-2	TGTGCCAGCAGCCCAACCGCGGGGAATCTAGTATACTATGGCTACACCTTC	CASSPTAGNLVYYGYTF
TRBD2	-	TRBV28	TRBJ2-7	TGTGCCAGCAGTTTCCCGGAGCTAGCGGGAGGGACCTACGAGCAGTACTTC	CASSFPELAGGTYEQYF
-	-	TRBV29-1	TRBJ1-5	TGCAGCGTTGGAAGGGGTTCCAATCAGCCCCAGCATTTT	CSVGRGSNQPQHF
TRBD2	-	TRBV9	TRBJ2-7	TGTGCCAGCAGCGTAGGGCTCGGAGCGGGAGGCCACTACGAGCAGTACTTC	CASSVGLGAGGHYEQYF
TRBD1	few	TRBV5-3	TRBJ2-6	TGTGCCAGAAGCTTCCGGGACAGGAGTATCTTCTCTGGGGCCAACGTCCTGACTTTC	CARSFRDRSIFSGANVLTF
-	-	TRBV9	TRBJ2-7	TGTGCCAGCAGCGTAACTGACAGCCCCTACGAGCAGTACTTC	CASSVTDSPYEQYF
TRBD2	-	TRBV7-2	TRBJ2-7	TGTGCCAGCAGCTTAGTTAGCGGGGGGGACTACGAGCAGTACTTC	CASSLVSGGDYEQYF
-	-	TRBV5-6	TRBJ1-2	TGTGCCAGCAGCACAAATGCTAACTATGGCTACACCTTC	CASSTNANYGYTF
-	few	TRBV27	TRBJ1-4	TGTGCCAGCAGTTTGTGGGCGGCGGGTGAAAAACTGTTTTTT	CASSLWAAGEKLFF
-	-	TRBV9	TRBJ2-5	TGTGCCAGCAGCCGCGCAGGCTGGGAGACCCAGTACTTC	CASSRAGWETQYF
TRBD1	few	TRBV19	TRBJ1-1	TGTGCCAGTACCCAGGGGGCGAGGGCCACTGAAGCTTTCTTT	CASTQGARATEAFF
-	-	TRBV14	TRBJ2-2	TGTGCCAGCAGCCAAGAGGTCAGGGCGAACACCGGGGAGCTGTTTTTT	CASSQEVRANTGELFF
TRBD1	few	TRBV13	TRBJ2-7	TGTGCCAGCAGCTCCACCGACAGGGCACAGTACTTC	CASSSTDRAQYF
TRBD1	-	TRBV4-1	TRBJ2-3	TGCGCCAGCAGCCAAGATGGTACAGGGGGGACAGATACGCAGTATTTT	CASSQDGTGGTDTQYF
TRBD2	-	TRBV30	TRBJ2-1	TGTGCCTGGAGTCGGGGGGTTAGCGGCAGCACCTACAATGAGCAGTTCTTC	CAWSRGVSGSTYNEQFF
-	-	TRBV2	TRBJ1-1	TGTGCCAGCAGTGGCAGGATGAACACTGAAGCTTTCTTT	CASSGRMNTEAFF
-	-	TRBV6-5	TRBJ2-3	TGTGCCAGCAGCGGCTGGCAGGGGGATACGCAGTATTTT	CASSGWQGDTQYF